Shown below are 27 T cell receptor beta chains from a single sample sequenced in a study of blood T cell repertoires in COVID-19. Here immunoSEQ multiplex PCR was the method, and the copy in TCRdb shows in-frame clones only, minus some. The data hold some 110,000 clones, with roughly four fifths observed a single time. Material for sequencing was peripheral blood. The receptors stem from a man in his forties or fifties with acute or convalescent COVID-19.

The rearrangement uses TRBV5-1 and TRBJ2-5, with 8 nucleotides matching TRBD1. This CDR3 region has 13 residues. V gave up 7 bases and J gave up 4 bases; unmatched junction bases: 6. Germline V gene sequence: CDR1 SGHRS, CDR2 YFSETQ. CDR3 sequence: CASSPGGSETQYF. For the CDR3, the DNA is TGCGCCAGCTCGCCAGGGGGCTCAGAGACCCAGTACTTC.

The rearrangement joins TRBV29-1 to TRBJ1-1; D is uncertain. Deletions cut 6 bases from V and 4 bases from J, with 6 bases between. The CDR3 length is 10 residues. CDR1 and CDR2 (germline): SQVTM, ANQGSEA. The CDR3 here is CSVLRTEAFF. CDR3 DNA sequence: TGCAGCGTCCTCCGCACTGAAGCTTTCTTT.

This clone has only one observation. The V call is TRBV6-2 or TRBV6-3, the J call TRBJ2-7; TRBD1 matches 7 bases. CDR1 and CDR2 (germline): MNHEY, SVGEGT. The CDR3 extends over 15 amino acids. V was pared by 4 bases and J by 3 bases, with 9 bases of the junction left unmatched. CDR3 nucleotides: TGTGCCAGCAGTTCCCGCCGGGACAGAAACTACGAGCAGTACTTC. Residues: CASSSRRDRNYEQYF.

The chain uses TRBV5-1 and TRBJ1-6; the D gene is possibly TRBD1 (6 bases). CDR1 is SGHRS and CDR2 is YFSETQ in the germline V gene. This CDR3 spans 16 amino acids. Trimming shortened V by 4 bases and J by 7 bases, and 18 bases separated the two germline ends. The CDR3 coding sequence is TGCGCCAGCAGCCCATCTAACCGGGACACCAATTCACCCCTCCACTTT. Amino acid sequence: CASSPSNRDTNSPLHF.

This chain links TRBV6-6 with TRBJ2-5; D uncertain. The CDR3 runs to 14 residues. V was trimmed by 4 bases and J by 5 bases, leaving 14 bases between them. Germline lookup yields CDR1 MNHNY and CDR2 SVGAGI (reference sequence). The CDR3 DNA is TGTGCCAGCAGTTCTACGAACGATGAGGAGACCCAGTACTTC. Encoded protein: CASSSTNDEETQYF.

The J gene is TRBJ1-2, the V gene TRBV7-2; D gene ambiguous. CDR3 length equals 14 residues. Deletions cut 8 bases from V and 2 bases from J, with 15 bases between. Per germline, CDR1 SGHTA and CDR2 FQGNSA. This chain's CDR3 is CASSEQGLNYGYTF. For the CDR3, the DNA is TGTGCCAGCTCCGAACAAGGACTGAACTATGGCTACACCTTC.

In its sample, this clone was seen once. The chain has TRBV5-6 and TRBJ1-1; D is uncertain. Germline CDR1 reads SGHDT; CDR2 reads YYEEEE. The CDR3 is 14 amino acids. V was cut by 6 bases and J by 0 bases, with 12 bases left in between. The CDR3 sequence: CASMRWYLNTEAFF. CDR3 DNA: TGTGCCAGCATGAGGTGGTATCTGAACACTGAAGCTTTCTTT.

The rearrangement joins TRBV19 to TRBJ1-1; the D is unclear. This CDR3 comprises 13 residues. Germline assignment: CDR1 LNHDA and CDR2 SQIVND (reference sequence). Trimming took 2 bases from V and 5 from J, leaving 9 bases between them. CDR3 protein: CASSIRGITEAFF. The CDR3 DNA is TGTGCCAGTAGTATACGAGGAATAACTGAAGCTTTCTTT.

This chain uses TRBV9 with TRBJ1-6; no reliable D call. The CDR3 has 13 residues. The V end lost 0 bases, the J end lost 8 bases, and 6 bases lay between the germline ends. CDR1 is SGDLS, CDR2 YYNGEE, per germline. DNA of the CDR3: TGTGCCAGCAGCGTAGTCGGGGATTCACCCCTCCACTTT. The encoded protein is CASSVVGDSPLHF. Supplemented by reference TRBV9 and TRBJ1-6, the full variable domain reads DSGVTQTPKHLITATGQRVTLRCSPRSGDLSVYWYQQSLDQGLQFLIQYYNGEERAKGNILERFSAQQFPDLHSELNLSSLELGDSALYFCASSVVGDSPLHFGNGTRLTVT.

The rearrangement joins TRBV11-3 to TRBJ2-3; 8 bases are shared with TRBD2. CDR3 size: 17 residues. V lost 3 bases to trimming and J lost 3 bases; unmatched junction nucleotides: 11. Germline V lookup: CDR1 SGHNT, CDR2 YENEEA. The CDR3 DNA reads as TGTGCCAGCAGCTTTAAGAGTTTGACTAGCGAAACAGATACGCAGTATTTT. It specifies CASSFKSLTSETDTQYF.

The chain joins TRBV30 to TRBJ1-2; weak D call: TRBD1 (5 bases). The germline V and J ends were trimmed by 3 bases and 4 bases, with 12 bases remaining between them. The CDR3 covers 13 residues. The V gene's germline CDR1 is GTSNPN and CDR2 SVGIG (reference sequence). CDR3 protein: CAWRGGGVYGYTF. CDR3 DNA: TGTGCCTGGAGGGGGGGTGGCGTCTATGGCTACACCTTC.

The rearrangement links TRBV18 to TRBJ2-7, with TRBD2 matching over 13 bases. The J segment lost 5 bases and the V segment lost 2 bases, leaving 0 bases of the junction unmatched. There are 14 residues in the CDR3. Germline CDR1 is KGHSH and CDR2 is LQKENI. The CDR3 loop reads CASSPGTSGNEQYF. CDR3 bases: TGTGCCAGCTCACCAGGGACTAGCGGGAACGAGCAGTACTTC.

With regard to this clone: The junction departs from the called germline gene at one end, perhaps through a read error. The chain combines TRBV11-2 with TRBJ2-5, with 11 bases aligning to TRBD2. CDR3 size: 14 residues. Germline lookup yields CDR1 SGHAT and CDR2 FQNNGV. CDR3 in amino acids: CASSSLRLAGPDDF. In DNA, the CDR3 is TGTGCCAGCAGCTCCCTCAGACTAGCGGGACCCGACGACTTC.

The J gene is TRBJ2-1, the V gene TRBV19; TRBD2 agrees at 13 bases. Trimming took 6 bases from V and 4 from J; bases not matched to a gene: 6. Germline V gene lookup returns CDR1 LNHDA and CDR2 SQIVND (reference sequence). The CDR3 contains 16 residues. The CDR3 is CASSALAGGLYNEQFF. Here the CDR3 DNA reads TGTGCCAGTAGCGCACTAGCGGGGGGGCTATACAATGAGCAGTTCTTC.

The rearrangement joins TRBV5-6 to TRBJ1-1; 9 bases map to TRBD1. The CDR3 length is 15 residues. Losses at the gene ends were 4 bases for V and 1 base for J; bases not matched to a gene: 5. Germline loops: CDR1 SGHDT, CDR2 YYEEEE. DNA of the CDR3: TGTGCCAGCAGCAAACAGGGGGCCGAGAACACTGAAGCTTTCTTT. It yields the protein CASSKQGAENTEAFF.

The V and J genes are TRBV4-1 and TRBJ2-3; TRBD2 is a possible D gene (8 bases). CDR3 length: 15 amino acids. V dropped 1 base and J dropped 3 bases, with 11 bases sitting between them. In germline, CDR1 is MGHRA, CDR2 YSYEKL. CDR3 residues: CASSQVAGQTDTQYF. In DNA form, the CDR3 reads TGCGCCAGCAGCCAAGTAGCGGGACAGACAGATACGCAGTATTTT.

The rearrangement joins TRBV28 to TRBJ1-3; 7 positions agree with TRBD1. The CDR3 has 15 amino acids. V dropped 2 bases and J dropped 2; count of bases not matched to a gene: 3. CDR1 is MDHEN and CDR2 is SYDVKM in the germline V gene. The chain's CDR3 is CASSLDDRAGNTIYF. In DNA, the CDR3 is TGTGCCAGCAGTTTAGACGACAGGGCTGGAAACACCATATATTTT.

The chain recombines TRBV5-1 with TRBJ2-1, with TRBD2 matching over 14 bases. Germline assignment: CDR1 SGHRS and CDR2 YFSETQ. The V segment lost 2 bases and the J segment 7 bases; nucleotides outside the gene matches: 8. The CDR3 loop spans 17 amino acids. The CDR3 DNA reads as TGCGCCAGCAGCTTACTGGGACTAGCGGGGGCCTGGAATGAGCAGTTCTTC. Amino acids: CASSLLGLAGAWNEQFF.

This clone has a handful of counts. V and J are TRBV28 and TRBJ2-7; TRBD2 agrees at 8 bases. Losses at the gene ends were 6 bases for V and 0 bases for J; bases not matched to a gene: 4. The germline V gene has CDR1 MDHEN and CDR2 SYDVKM. The CDR3 loop spans 14 amino acids. DNA for the CDR3: TGTGCCAGCAGCATTGGGACTAGCTCCTACGAGCAGTACTTC. Translation: CASSIGTSSYEQYF.

Only one count was recorded for this clone. The V and J genes are TRBV19 and TRBJ2-4; TRBD2 is a possible D gene (6 bases). There are 15 residues in the CDR3. Germline V gene data show CDR1 as LNHDA and CDR2 as SQIVND (reference sequence). The germline V and J ends were trimmed by 3 bases and 9 bases, with 18 bases remaining between them. DNA for the CDR3: TGTGCCAGTAGTATTGAGGACGGGACTCTGAGCATTCAGTACTTC. This gives the protein CASSIEDGTLSIQYF.

The DNA for the CDR3 is TGTGCCATCGCCAGACTAGCGGGATTAGTGTCCGGGGAGCTGTTTTTT. Protein product: CAIARLAGLVSGELFF. The chain combines TRBV10-3 with TRBJ2-2; 11 bases agree with TRBD2. V gave up 8 bases and J gave up 6 bases; unmatched junction bases: 11. Germline V gene lookup returns CDR1 ENHRY and CDR2 SYGVKD. The CDR3 covers 16 residues.

This chain uses TRBV3-1 (or the pseudogene TRBV3-2) with TRBJ2-7; 8 nucleotides line up with TRBD1. J lost 7 bases, V lost 7 bases, and 12 bases had no gene match. There are 14 residues in the CDR3. The germline V gene has CDR1 LGHDT and CDR2 YNNKEL (reference sequence). The CDR3 nucleotides read TGTGCCAGCACCTCTGAGAGCAGGGGGCTTGAGCAGTACTTC. Translating gives CASTSESRGLEQYF.

By share of the sample, this clone is medium-sized. This rearrangement joins TRBV28 to TRBJ2-2, with D perhaps matching TRBD1 (5 bases). The CDR3 is made up of 15 amino acids. V was shortened by 5 bases and J by 7 bases, with 17 bases between the two germline ends. From germline, CDR1 is MDHEN and CDR2 SYDVKM. The CDR3 DNA sequence: TGTGCCAGCAGTATTGGGGCGCCGATCGACGGGGAGCTGTTTTTT. Translating gives CASSIGAPIDGELFF.

As regards this clone: A single base separates this from a much larger clone, so it may be a read error. At the DNA level, this CDR3 is encoded by other sequences in the same sample as well. This chain links TRBV19 with TRBJ2-1; 9 bases align to TRBD2. The germline gives CDR1 LNHDA, CDR2 SQIVND (reference sequence). The CDR3 length is 12 residues. The CDR3 protein is CASNTRSGSQVF. CDR3 sequence (DNA): TGTGCCAGTAATACACGTAGCGGGAGCCAGGTCTTC.

The rearrangement joins TRBV12-3 or TRBV12-4 to TRBJ2-1; D is possibly TRBD1 (6 bases). Trimming removed 1 base from V and 5 bases from J, with 6 bases in between. The CDR3 has 13 amino acids. The DNA of the CDR3 is TGTGCCAGCAGTTTAGGGGGGCACAATGAGCAGTTCTTC. Translating it yields CASSLGGHNEQFF.

The genes are TRBV19 and TRBJ2-1; 13 bases are a match to TRBD2. The CDR3 extends over 15 amino acids. CDR1 is LNHDA, CDR2 SQIVND, per germline (reference sequence). V was pared by 3 bases and J by 7 bases, with 3 bases of the junction left unmatched. DNA of the CDR3: TGTGCCAGTAGTATTACTAGCGGGAGGGCTAATGAGCAGTTCTTC. It specifies CASSITSGRANEQFF.

The rearrangement uses TRBV16 and TRBJ1-1; D unclear. Trimming took off 0 bases at V and 0 bases at J, with 5 bases between the two ends. The CDR3 length is 14 residues. Germline-derived CDR1 and CDR2 are KGHSY and FQNENV. The CDR3 here is CASSQSAVNTEAFF. The CDR3 DNA reads as TGTGCCAGCAGCCAATCTGCGGTGAACACTGAAGCTTTCTTT. Looking up the rest from reference TRBV16 and TRBJ1-1 gives the full variable domain: GEEVAQTPKHLVRGEGQKAKLYCAPIKGHSYVFWYQQVLKNEFKFLISFQNENVFDETGMPKERFSAKCLPNSPCSLEIQATKLEDSAVYFCASSQSAVNTEAFFGQGTRLTVV.